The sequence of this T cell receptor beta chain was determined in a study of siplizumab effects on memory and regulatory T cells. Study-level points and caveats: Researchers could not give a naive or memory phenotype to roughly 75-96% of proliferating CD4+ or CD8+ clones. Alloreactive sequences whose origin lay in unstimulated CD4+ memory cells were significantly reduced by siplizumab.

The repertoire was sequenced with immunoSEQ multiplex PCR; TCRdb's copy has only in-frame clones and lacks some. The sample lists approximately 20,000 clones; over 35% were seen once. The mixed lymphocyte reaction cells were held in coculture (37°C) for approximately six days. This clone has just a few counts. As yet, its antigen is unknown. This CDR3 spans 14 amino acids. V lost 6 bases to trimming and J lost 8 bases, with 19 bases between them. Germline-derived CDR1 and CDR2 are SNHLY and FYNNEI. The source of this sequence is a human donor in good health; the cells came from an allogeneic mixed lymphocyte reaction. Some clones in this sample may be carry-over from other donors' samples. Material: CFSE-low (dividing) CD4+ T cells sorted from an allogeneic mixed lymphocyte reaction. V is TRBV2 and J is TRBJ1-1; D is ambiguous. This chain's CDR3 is CASRDYLTFPEAFF. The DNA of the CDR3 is TGTGCCAGCAGGGATTACCTGACCTTCCCAGAAGCTTTCTTT.